Sequencing of this T cell receptor beta chain was carried out in a study of sequential checkpoint blockade in melanoma. In the study overall: Patients were randomized 1:1 to nivolumab-then-ipilimumab or ipilimumab-then-nivolumab first-line.

The repertoire was sequenced with immunoSEQ multiplex PCR; TCRdb's copy has only in-frame clones and lacks some. Of approximately 22,000 clones detected, roughly four fifths appear once; the ten largest clones hold around a tenth. Treatment given: randomized to nivolumab then ipilimumab (arm A) or the reverse (arm B). Patients had received no earlier DNA-damaging chemotherapy. From thawed PBMCs, live CD3+CD8+ cells negative for CD19 and CD56 were sorted. The sequences come from CD8+ T cells sorted from blood (inferred from file names), collected from a patient given nivolumab and ipilimumab in sequence. This sequence was found in a human donor with melanoma.

CDR3 loop: CAWSLGRDQPQHF. CDR3 nucleotides: TGTGCCTGGAGTCTGGGGAGGGATCAGCCCCAGCATTTT. V usage is TRBV30 and J usage is TRBJ1-5; D remains ambiguous. Trimming removed 2 bases at V and 5 bases at J, with 10 bases between. Germline CDR1 GTSNPN, CDR2 SVGIG (reference sequence). The CDR3 has 13 residues.